This T cell receptor beta chain originates from a study of blood T cell repertoires in COVID-19. Overall study context: Spain, Italy and the United States supplied samples that represented acute and convalescent COVID-19. Sample material is recorded as cDNA or gDNA derived from T cells, B-cell-depleted T cells, or PBMCs.

Donors were grouped by their self-reported clinical history. Authors' methods: Quantification of nucleated cells was approximated via reference gene primer amplification. Libraries were prepared by immunoSEQ multiplex PCR; TCRdb keeps only in-frame clonotypes and omits some of them. V and J calls and clone size are given by that table; D and trimming were obtained from the DNA. This sample has 220,000 or so clones, with 80% to 90% found just once. The sequencing input was PBMCs or T cells enriched from blood (not recorded which). This clonotype was sampled from a man aged 45-65 years who had been exposed to COVID-19.

The CDR3 loop is CASSEGQGTNYGYTF. In nucleotides, the CDR3 is TGTGCCAGCTCGGAGGGACAGGGGACTAACTATGGCTACACCTTC. The rearrangement links TRBV18 to TRBJ1-2; 10 nucleotides align to TRBD1. The V segment lost 6 bases and the J segment 0 bases; nucleotides outside the gene matches: 4. Germline values: CDR1 KGHSH, CDR2 LQKENI. The CDR3 consists of 15 residues. Variable domain in full (rest from reference TRBV18 and TRBJ1-2): NAGVMQNPRHLVRRRGQEARLRCSPMKGHSHVYWYRQLPEEGLKFMVYLQKENIIDESGMPKERFSAEFPKEGPSILRIQQVVRGDSAAYFCASSEGQGTNYGYTFGSGTRLTVV.